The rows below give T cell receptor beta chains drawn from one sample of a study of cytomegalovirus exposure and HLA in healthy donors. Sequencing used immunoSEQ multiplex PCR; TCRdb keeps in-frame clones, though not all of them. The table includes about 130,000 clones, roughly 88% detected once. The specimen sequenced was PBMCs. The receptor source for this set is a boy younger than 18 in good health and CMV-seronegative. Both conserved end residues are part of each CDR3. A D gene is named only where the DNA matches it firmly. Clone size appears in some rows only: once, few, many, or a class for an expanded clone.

CDR3nt: TGCAGCGGACAGGGGGCATTTATCACTGAAGCTTTCTTT; CDR3aa: CSGQGAFITEAFF; j_gene: TRBJ1-1; abundance: -; v_gene: TRBV29-1; d_gene: TRBD1
CDR3nt: TGTGCCAGCAGCTTGGGCGGGGACCCATCCTACAATGAGCAGTTCTTC; CDR3aa: CASSLGGDPSYNEQFF; j_gene: TRBJ2-1; abundance: -; v_gene: TRBV7-2; d_gene: -
CDR3nt: TGCGCCAGCAGCTTGTCGGTCACCGGGGAGCTGTTTTTT; CDR3aa: CASSLSVTGELFF; j_gene: TRBJ2-2; abundance: -; v_gene: TRBV5-1; d_gene: -
CDR3nt: TGTGCCAGCAGCTCCAGTGGTCCACCCCTCCACTTT; CDR3aa: CASSSSGPPLHF; j_gene: TRBJ1-6; abundance: once; v_gene: TRBV7-2; d_gene: -
CDR3nt: TGCAGCGCTCGGGGGGGAGGGGGTGAGCAGTTCTTC; CDR3aa: CSARGGGGEQFF; j_gene: TRBJ2-1; abundance: -; v_gene: TRBV29-1; d_gene: TRBD2
CDR3nt: TGCAGCGTACCCGGGACAGGGAACTATGGCTACACCTTC; CDR3aa: CSVPGTGNYGYTF; j_gene: TRBJ1-2; abundance: -; v_gene: TRBV29-1; d_gene: TRBD1
CDR3nt: TGTGCCAGCAGCTCCACGAGACAGGGGCCGGATTACGAGCAGTACTTC; CDR3aa: CASSSTRQGPDYEQYF; j_gene: TRBJ2-7; abundance: -; v_gene: TRBV6-6; d_gene: TRBD1
CDR3nt: TGTGCCAGCAACCCCTTAGACAGGGAGGTCGATGAGCAGTTCTTC; CDR3aa: CASNPLDREVDEQFF; j_gene: TRBJ2-1; abundance: -; v_gene: TRBV7-2; d_gene: -
CDR3nt: TGCGCCAGCAGCCCGAGACCGACAGGGGGCCAAGAGACCCAGTACTTC; CDR3aa: CASSPRPTGGQETQYF; j_gene: TRBJ2-5; abundance: -; v_gene: TRBV5-1; d_gene: TRBD1
CDR3nt: TGTGCCAGCTCACCGGTGACAGGGCTCTCCTACGAGCAGTACTTC; CDR3aa: CASSPVTGLSYEQYF; j_gene: TRBJ2-7; abundance: -; v_gene: TRBV18; d_gene: TRBD1
CDR3nt: TGTGCCAGCAGTGAAGGGCAGGCGAATGAAAAACTGTTTTTT; CDR3aa: CASSEGQANEKLFF; j_gene: TRBJ1-4; abundance: -; v_gene: TRBV25-1; d_gene: -
CDR3nt: TGTGCCAGCAGCCCGACATCCCGACAGAATTTTCCAAACATTCAGTACTTC; CDR3aa: CASSPTSRQNFPNIQYF; j_gene: TRBJ2-4; abundance: -; v_gene: TRBV7-8; d_gene: -
CDR3nt: TGTGCCAGCAGCTTCGAGGCCCGCTCCTACGAGCAGTACTTC; CDR3aa: CASSFEARSYEQYF; j_gene: TRBJ2-7; abundance: -; v_gene: TRBV7-9; d_gene: -
CDR3nt: TGTGCCAGCGGACAGTATAGCAATCAGCCCCAGCATTTT; CDR3aa: CASGQYSNQPQHF; j_gene: TRBJ1-5; abundance: -; v_gene: TRBV27; d_gene: -
CDR3nt: TGTGCCAGCAGGGAGTGGCCCCGGGACAGGGGAAGGGGCAATCAGCCCCAGCATTTT; CDR3aa: CASREWPRDRGRGNQPQHF; j_gene: TRBJ1-5; abundance: -; v_gene: TRBV27; d_gene: TRBD1
CDR3nt: TGTGCCAGCAGCCCGGGGAGAGGATCGAACGTCCTGACTTTC; CDR3aa: CASSPGRGSNVLTF; j_gene: TRBJ2-6; abundance: -; v_gene: TRBV7-2; d_gene: -
CDR3nt: TGCGCCAGCAGCCAAGGACAGATCTCTGGAAACACCATATATTTT; CDR3aa: CASSQGQISGNTIYF; j_gene: TRBJ1-3; abundance: -; v_gene: TRBV4-3; d_gene: -